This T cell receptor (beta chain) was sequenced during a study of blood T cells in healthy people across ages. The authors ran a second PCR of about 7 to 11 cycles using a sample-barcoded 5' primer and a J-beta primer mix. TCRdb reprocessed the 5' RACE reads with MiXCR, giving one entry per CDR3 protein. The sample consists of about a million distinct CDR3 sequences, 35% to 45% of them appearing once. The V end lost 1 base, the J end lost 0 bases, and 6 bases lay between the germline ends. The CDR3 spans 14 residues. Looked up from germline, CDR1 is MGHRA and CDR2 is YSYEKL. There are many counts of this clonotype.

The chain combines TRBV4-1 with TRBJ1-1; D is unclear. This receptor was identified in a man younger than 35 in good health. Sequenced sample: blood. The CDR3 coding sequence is TGCGCCAGCAGCCAAGGTGATATGAACACTGAAGCTTTCTTT. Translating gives CASSQGDMNTEAFF.